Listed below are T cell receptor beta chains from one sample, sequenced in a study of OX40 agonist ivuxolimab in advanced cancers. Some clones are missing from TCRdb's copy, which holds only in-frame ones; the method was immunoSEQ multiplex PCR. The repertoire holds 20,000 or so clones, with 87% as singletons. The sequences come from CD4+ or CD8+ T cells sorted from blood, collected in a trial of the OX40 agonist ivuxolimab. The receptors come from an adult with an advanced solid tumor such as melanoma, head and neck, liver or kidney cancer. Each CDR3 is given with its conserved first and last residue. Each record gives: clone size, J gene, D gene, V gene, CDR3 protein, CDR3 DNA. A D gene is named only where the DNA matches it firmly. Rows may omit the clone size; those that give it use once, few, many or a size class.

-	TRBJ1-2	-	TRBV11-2	CASRLKSVVTENYGYTF	TGTGCCAGCAGATTAAAGTCGGTGGTGACAGAAAACTATGGCTACACCTTC
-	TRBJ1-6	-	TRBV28	CASSLWLDTGNNSPLHF	TGTGCCAGCAGTTTATGGCTGGACACGGGTAACAATTCACCCCTCCACTTT
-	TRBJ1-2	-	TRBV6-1	CASSEWVGAAGGYTF	TGTGCCAGCAGTGAATGGGTCGGCGCAGCCGGTGGCTACACCTTC
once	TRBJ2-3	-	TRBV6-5	CASSYSRGWADTQYF	TGTGCCAGCAGTTACTCGAGGGGGTGGGCAGATACGCAGTATTTT
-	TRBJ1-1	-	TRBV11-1	CASSAREDTEAFF	TGTGCCAGCAGCGCCCGAGAAGACACTGAAGCTTTCTTT
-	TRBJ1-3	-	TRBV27	CASSLSLGTLNTIYF	TGTGCCAGCAGTTTATCGTTGGGGACGTTGAACACCATATATTTT
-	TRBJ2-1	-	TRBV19	CASSVGVSSEQFF	TGTGCCAGTAGTGTCGGGGTAAGTAGTGAGCAGTTCTTC
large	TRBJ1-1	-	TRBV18	CASSPRATPFGAFF	TGTGCCAGCTCACCGCGGGCCACCCCCTTTGGAGCTTTCTTT
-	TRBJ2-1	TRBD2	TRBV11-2	CASSLDPSGEIDEQFF	TGTGCCAGCAGCTTAGATCCAAGCGGGGAAATCGATGAGCAGTTCTTC
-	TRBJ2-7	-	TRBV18	CASSPPAETYEQYF	TGTGCCAGCTCACCACCGGCCGAGACCTACGAGCAGTACTTC
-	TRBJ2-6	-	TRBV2	CASQPVGTSGANVLTF	TGTGCCAGCCAACCGGTGGGAACCTCTGGGGCCAACGTCCTGACTTTC
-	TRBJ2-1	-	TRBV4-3	CASSQALRGMDEQFF	TGCGCCAGCAGCCAAGCTTTGAGGGGTATGGATGAGCAGTTCTTC
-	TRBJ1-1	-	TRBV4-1	CASSIQEDTEAFF	TGCGCCAGCAGCATTCAGGAGGACACTGAAGCTTTCTTT
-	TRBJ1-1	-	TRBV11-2	CASSQGPDIPRNTEAFF	TGTGCCAGCAGCCAAGGACCCGATATACCAAGGAACACTGAAGCTTTCTTT
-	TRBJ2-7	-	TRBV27	CASSLFGGADEQYF	TGTGCCAGCAGTTTATTTGGGGGGGCCGACGAGCAGTACTTC
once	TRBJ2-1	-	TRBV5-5	CASSLQGRTQRNEQFF	TGTGCCAGCAGCTTGCAGGGACGGACGCAGCGCAATGAGCAGTTCTTC
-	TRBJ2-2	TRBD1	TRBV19	CASGGQNSQGGTGELFF	TGTGCCAGTGGGGGACAGAACTCACAGGGTGGGACCGGGGAGCTGTTTTTT
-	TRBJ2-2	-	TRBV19	CASSRGHLLNILNTGELFF	TGTGCCAGTAGTAGGGGACATTTGCTAAATATTCTGAACACCGGGGAGCTGTTTTTT
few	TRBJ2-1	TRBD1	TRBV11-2	CASSRGQGGSDEQFF	TGTGCCAGCAGCCGGGGACAGGGTGGGAGTGATGAGCAGTTCTTC
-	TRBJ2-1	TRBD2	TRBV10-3	CAISESTSLSYNEQFF	TGTGCCATCAGTGAGTCGACTAGCCTCTCCTACAATGAGCAGTTCTTC
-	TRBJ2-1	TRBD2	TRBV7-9	CASSPGLAGAYNEQFF	TGTGCCAGCAGCCCAGGACTAGCGGGGGCATACAATGAGCAGTTCTTC
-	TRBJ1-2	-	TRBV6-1	CASNAAGVVDGYTF	TGTGCCAGCAACGCTGCGGGTGTCGTTGATGGCTACACCTTC
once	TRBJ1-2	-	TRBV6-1	CASSDWGYGYTF	TGTGCCAGCAGCGATTGGGGGTATGGCTACACCTTC
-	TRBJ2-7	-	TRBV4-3	CASSQEGDRSSYEQYF	TGCGCCAGCAGCCAAGAAGGAGACAGGAGCTCCTACGAGCAGTACTTC
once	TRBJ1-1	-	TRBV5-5	CASSLPPPSNTEAFF	TGTGCCAGCAGCTTGCCGCCTCCGTCGAACACTGAAGCTTTCTTT
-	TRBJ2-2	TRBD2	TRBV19	CASSLRGGPTGELFF	TGTGCCAGTAGTCTCCGCGGGGGGCCCACCGGGGAGCTGTTTTTT
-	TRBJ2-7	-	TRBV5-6	CASSLVEVPGQYF	TGTGCCAGCAGCTTGGTAGAGGTTCCCGGGCAGTACTTC
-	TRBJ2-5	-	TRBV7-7	CASSLGGGSETQYF	TGTGCTAGCAGCCTAGGAGGGGGGTCTGAGACCCAGTACTTC
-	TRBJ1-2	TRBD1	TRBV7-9	CASSLGQEGYGYTF	TGTGCCAGCAGCTTGGGACAGGAGGGCTATGGCTACACCTTC
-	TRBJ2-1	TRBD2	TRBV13	CASSPGGGLVNEQFF	TGTGCCAGCAGCCCCGGGGGGGGGCTGGTCAATGAGCAGTTCTTC
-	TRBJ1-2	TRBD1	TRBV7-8	CASSLGDSYGYTF	TGTGCCAGCAGCTTAGGGGACAGCTATGGCTACACCTTC
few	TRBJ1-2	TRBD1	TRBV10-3	CAITSGQGPFFSTF	TGTGCCATCACCTCAGGACAGGGGCCGTTTTTTTCTACCTTC
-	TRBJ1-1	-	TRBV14	CASSPGGGGTEAFF	TGTGCCAGCAGCCCGGGGGGAGGGGGCACTGAAGCTTTCTTT
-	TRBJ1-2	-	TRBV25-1	CASSQGHYGYTF	TGTGCCAGCAGTCAGGGCCACTATGGCTACACCTTC
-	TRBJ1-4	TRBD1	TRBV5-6	CASSFRGAFEKLFF	TGTGCCAGCAGCTTCAGGGGGGCGTTCGAAAAACTGTTTTTT
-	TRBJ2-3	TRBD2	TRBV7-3	CASSLLAGGHSADTQYF	TGTGCCAGCAGTCTTCTAGCGGGGGGCCACTCCGCCGATACGCAGTATTTT
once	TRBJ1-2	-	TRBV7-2	CASSFQGNYGYTF	TGTGCCAGCAGCTTTCAGGGTAACTATGGCTACACCTTC
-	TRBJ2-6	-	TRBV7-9	CASSPRLSRTGANVLTF	TGTGCCAGCAGCCCCCGCCTGTCTCGGACTGGGGCCAACGTCCTGACTTTC
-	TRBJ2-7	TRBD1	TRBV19	CASSIDWGQGSYEQYF	TGTGCCAGTAGTATAGATTGGGGACAGGGGTCCTACGAGCAGTACTTC
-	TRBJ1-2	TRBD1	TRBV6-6	CASSYSTGIEHGYTF	TGTGCCAGCAGTTACTCGACAGGGATTGAGCATGGCTACACCTTC
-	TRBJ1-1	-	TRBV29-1	CSARGQSGEAFF	TGCAGCGCTAGAGGGCAATCCGGCGAAGCTTTCTTT
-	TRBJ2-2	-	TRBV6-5	CASSYTGGGELFF	TGTGCCAGCAGTTATACAGGCGGCGGGGAGCTGTTTTTT
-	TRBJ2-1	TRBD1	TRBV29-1	CSVPGTDYNEQFF	TGCAGCGTCCCCGGGACAGACTACAATGAGCAGTTCTTC
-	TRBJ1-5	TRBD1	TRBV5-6	CASSFRGLGQPQHF	TGTGCCAGCAGTTTTAGGGGGCTGGGACAGCCCCAGCATTTT
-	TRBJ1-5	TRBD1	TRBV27	CATAWTGSNQPQHF	TGTGCCACTGCTTGGACAGGTAGCAATCAGCCCCAGCATTTT
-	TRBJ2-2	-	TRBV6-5	CASSLGENIGELFF	TGTGCCAGCAGTCTAGGAGAAAATATCGGGGAGCTGTTTTTT
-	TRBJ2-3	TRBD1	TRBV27	CASSFQTGNLGDTQYF	TGTGCCAGCAGTTTTCAGACAGGGAACCTCGGAGATACGCAGTATTTT
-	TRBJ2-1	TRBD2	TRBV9	CASSVLAGGPTGQFF	TGTGCCAGCAGCGTATTAGCGGGGGGGCCGACTGGGCAGTTCTTC
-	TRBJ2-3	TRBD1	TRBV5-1	CASSLRGTATDTQYF	TGCGCCAGCAGCTTGCGTGGGACAGCTACAGATACGCAGTATTTT
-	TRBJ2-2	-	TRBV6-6	CASINLMGELFF	TGTGCCAGCATAAATTTGATGGGGGAGCTGTTTTTT
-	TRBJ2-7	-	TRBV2	CASSGADSYEQYF	TGTGCCAGCAGTGGCGCGGACAGCTACGAGCAGTACTTC
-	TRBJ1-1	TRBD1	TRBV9	CASGQGGTEAFF	TGTGCCAGCGGACAGGGCGGGACTGAAGCTTTCTTT
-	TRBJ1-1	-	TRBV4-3	CASSHAHVGHTEAFF	TGCGCCAGCAGCCACGCCCACGTCGGTCACACTGAAGCTTTCTTT
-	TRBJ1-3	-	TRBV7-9	CASSPSPTIYF	TGTGCCAGCAGCCCCAGCCCCACCATATATTTT
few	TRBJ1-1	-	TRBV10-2	CASSDSHGEAFF	TGCGCCAGCAGTGACTCTCATGGTGAAGCTTTCTTT
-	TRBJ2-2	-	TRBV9	CASSVGGTGELFF	TGTGCCAGCAGCGTAGGGGGCACCGGGGAGCTGTTTTTT
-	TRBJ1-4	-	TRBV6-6	CASSQPGDDEKLFF	TGTGCCAGCAGTCAACCGGGGGACGATGAAAAACTGTTTTTT
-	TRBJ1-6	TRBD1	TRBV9	CASSVGTGGSPLHF	TGTGCCAGCAGCGTAGGGACAGGGGGTTCACCCCTCCACTTT
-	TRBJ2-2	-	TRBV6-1	CASSEVGTANTGELFF	TGTGCCAGCAGTGAAGTAGGGACTGCGAACACCGGGGAGCTGTTTTTT
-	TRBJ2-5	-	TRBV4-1	CASSPAGETQYF	TGCGCCAGCAGCCCTGCGGGGGAGACCCAGTACTTC